What follows is one TCR beta chain and its context. The CDR3 has 13 amino acids. The V gene lost 5 bases and the J gene lost 4 bases, with 11 bases spanning the gap. This sample was taken from a study of T-cell memory formation after mild COVID-19. Study as a whole: TCR clustering was largely donor specific.

TCRdb called the 5' RACE reads again in MiXCR, with one record for every CDR3 protein. The table has more than 250,000 distinct CDR3 sequences, about a sixth seen once; the top ten hold 20% to 25%. The material sequenced was PBMCs or a T cell subset sorted from them (not recorded which). The sequence was collected from a man aged 18 to 30 who had mild COVID-19 (a few samples of this study predate the infection). Cell type and time point are not known. The chain carries TRBV12-3 or TRBV12-4 and TRBJ1-2; D not resolved. This CDR3 is CASSMDGSYGYTF. The CDR3 DNA follows: TGTGCCAGCAGTATGGACGGGAGCTATGGCTACACCTTC.